The rows below give T cell receptor beta chains drawn from one sample of a study of cytomegalovirus exposure and HLA in healthy donors. Clones were read by immunoSEQ multiplex PCR, and TCRdb kept only the in-frame ones, dropping some. The sample has 150,000 to 180,000 clones, nearly 80% seen once. Sequencing was carried out using PBMCs. The receptors stem from a man aged 30 to 45 in good health and CMV-seropositive. Both conserved end residues are part of each CDR3. The D gene is left open where the match is weak. The size field is filled for only some rows; it gives once, few, many or a size class.

v_call: TRBV5-8
clone_size: -
j_call: TRBJ2-5
d_call: -
cdr3_aa: CASSLSRGTLQETQYF
cdr3_nt: TGTGCCAGCAGCTTGTCGCGTGGGACACTTCAAGAGACCCAGTACTTC

v_call: TRBV19
clone_size: -
j_call: TRBJ1-2
d_call: -
cdr3_aa: CASSPGNGNYGYTF
cdr3_nt: TGTGCCAGTAGTCCGGGGAACGGGAACTATGGCTACACCTTC

v_call: TRBV7-3
clone_size: few
j_call: TRBJ1-2
d_call: -
cdr3_aa: CASSSDINYGYTF
cdr3_nt: TGTGCCAGCAGCTCAGACATAAACTATGGCTACACCTTC

v_call: TRBV9
clone_size: -
j_call: TRBJ2-3
d_call: -
cdr3_aa: CASSPAYSSSTDTQYF
cdr3_nt: TGTGCCAGCAGCCCAGCCTATAGCAGCAGCACAGATACGCAGTATTTT

v_call: TRBV18
clone_size: few
j_call: TRBJ2-1
d_call: TRBD1
cdr3_aa: CASSHGTGGTYNEQFF
cdr3_nt: TGTGCCAGCTCACACGGGACAGGGGGAACCTACAATGAGCAGTTCTTC

v_call: TRBV7-2
clone_size: -
j_call: TRBJ2-2
d_call: TRBD2
cdr3_aa: CASSPNSGRAVGELFF
cdr3_nt: TGTGCCAGCAGCCCCAATAGCGGGAGGGCCGTCGGGGAGCTGTTTTTT

v_call: TRBV18
clone_size: -
j_call: TRBJ1-1
d_call: -
cdr3_aa: CASSPVVRAMNTEAFF
cdr3_nt: TGTGCCAGCTCACCAGTTGTAAGAGCCATGAACACTGAAGCTTTCTTT

v_call: TRBV7-9
clone_size: -
j_call: TRBJ2-1
d_call: TRBD1
cdr3_aa: CASSWGTGTHPAEQFF
cdr3_nt: TGTGCCAGCAGCTGGGGGACAGGCACTCACCCAGCGGAGCAGTTCTTC

v_call: TRBV9
clone_size: -
j_call: TRBJ2-1
d_call: -
cdr3_aa: CASSTKPGEQFF
cdr3_nt: TGTGCCAGCAGCACGAAACCGGGAGAGCAGTTCTTC

v_call: TRBV4-2
clone_size: -
j_call: TRBJ2-1
d_call: TRBD2
cdr3_aa: CASSQVAGGSYNEQFF
cdr3_nt: TGTGCCAGCAGCCAAGTTGCGGGAGGGAGTTACAATGAGCAGTTCTTC

v_call: TRBV18
clone_size: -
j_call: TRBJ1-1
d_call: -
cdr3_aa: CASSPSRGWVAEAFF
cdr3_nt: TGTGCCAGCTCACCGTCCAGGGGATGGGTTGCTGAAGCTTTCTTT

v_call: TRBV5-1
clone_size: once
j_call: TRBJ2-5
d_call: -
cdr3_aa: CASRESMETQYF
cdr3_nt: TGCGCCAGCAGGGAGAGTATGGAGACCCAGTACTTC

v_call: TRBV6-6
clone_size: -
j_call: TRBJ1-1
d_call: -
cdr3_aa: CASIQQPNTEAFF
cdr3_nt: TGTGCCAGCATACAGCAGCCGAACACTGAAGCTTTCTTT

v_call: TRBV15
clone_size: few
j_call: TRBJ2-7
d_call: -
cdr3_aa: CATSRVQGSEQYF
cdr3_nt: TGTGCCACCAGCAGAGTTCAGGGATCCGAGCAGTACTTC

v_call: TRBV14
clone_size: -
j_call: TRBJ1-5
d_call: -
cdr3_aa: CASSQTGYNQPQHF
cdr3_nt: TGTGCCAGCAGCCAAACAGGGTACAATCAGCCCCAGCATTTT

v_call: TRBV15
clone_size: few
j_call: TRBJ2-7
d_call: -
cdr3_aa: CATSRDRRNPYEQYF
cdr3_nt: TGTGCCACCAGCAGAGACCGGAGAAACCCCTACGAGCAGTACTTC

v_call: TRBV5-1
clone_size: -
j_call: TRBJ2-5
d_call: -
cdr3_aa: CASSSLPGVGETQYF
cdr3_nt: TGCGCCAGCAGCTCGCTGCCGGGAGTTGGTGAGACCCAGTACTTC

v_call: TRBV4-2
clone_size: few
j_call: TRBJ2-7
d_call: -
cdr3_aa: CASSQERGFDEQYF
cdr3_nt: TGTGCCAGCAGCCAAGAAAGAGGGTTCGACGAGCAGTACTTC

v_call: TRBV27
clone_size: -
j_call: TRBJ2-4
d_call: TRBD2
cdr3_aa: CASSFSREGRGNIQYF
cdr3_nt: TGTGCCAGCAGTTTTTCGCGGGAGGGCCGGGGAAACATTCAGTACTTC

v_call: TRBV27
clone_size: -
j_call: TRBJ2-1
d_call: TRBD2
cdr3_aa: CASSEGLAGNEQFF
cdr3_nt: TGTGCCAGCAGTGAGGGACTAGCGGGGAATGAGCAGTTCTTC

v_call: TRBV2
clone_size: few
j_call: TRBJ2-1
d_call: TRBD2
cdr3_aa: CASSSTTSGIYNEQFF
cdr3_nt: TGTGCCAGCAGTTCAACAACTAGCGGAATCTACAATGAGCAGTTCTTC

v_call: TRBV11-2
clone_size: -
j_call: TRBJ2-7
d_call: TRBD1
cdr3_aa: CASSFRTGTGYRGQYF
cdr3_nt: TGTGCCAGCAGCTTTCGGACCGGGACAGGCTATCGGGGGCAGTACTTC

v_call: TRBV28
clone_size: -
j_call: TRBJ2-7
d_call: -
cdr3_aa: CASNGGGAGGVYEQYF
cdr3_nt: TGTGCCAGCAACGGTGGGGGGGCAGGGGGCGTTTACGAGCAGTACTTC

v_call: TRBV2
clone_size: -
j_call: TRBJ2-3
d_call: TRBD1
cdr3_aa: CASRLSGTGTPGLF
cdr3_nt: TGTGCCAGCAGACTCTCCGGGACAGGGACTCCAGGATTATTT

v_call: TRBV28
clone_size: -
j_call: TRBJ2-3
d_call: -
cdr3_aa: CASSSRPGPQVMDTQYF
cdr3_nt: TGTGCCAGCAGTTCAAGACCTGGGCCTCAGGTCATGGATACGCAGTATTTT

v_call: TRBV23-1
clone_size: few
j_call: TRBJ1-2
d_call: -
cdr3_aa: CASSQREEPVNYGYTF
cdr3_nt: TGCGCCAGCAGTCAACGGGAGGAACCCGTTAACTATGGCTACACCTTC

v_call: TRBV7-2
clone_size: -
j_call: TRBJ2-7
d_call: -
cdr3_aa: CASSLGQTRYEQYF
cdr3_nt: TGTGCCAGCAGCTTAGGCCAGACGCGGTACGAGCAGTACTTC

v_call: TRBV10-1
clone_size: -
j_call: TRBJ2-1
d_call: -
cdr3_aa: CASSDSGGLSSYNEQFF
cdr3_nt: TGCGCCAGCAGTGACTCCGGAGGGCTAAGCTCCTACAATGAGCAGTTCTTC

v_call: TRBV28
clone_size: -
j_call: TRBJ1-6
d_call: TRBD1
cdr3_aa: CASSPGQGYSPLHF
cdr3_nt: TGTGCCAGCAGTCCCGGACAGGGATATTCACCCCTCCACTTT

v_call: TRBV19
clone_size: -
j_call: TRBJ1-1
d_call: -
cdr3_aa: CASSIDLGAFF
cdr3_nt: TGTGCCAGTAGTATAGATCTAGGAGCTTTCTTT

v_call: TRBV9
clone_size: once
j_call: TRBJ2-7
d_call: -
cdr3_aa: CASSVAPGPLSYEQYF
cdr3_nt: TGTGCCAGCAGCGTAGCCCCCGGTCCCCTCTCCTACGAGCAGTACTTC

v_call: TRBV15
clone_size: few
j_call: TRBJ2-1
d_call: -
cdr3_aa: CATSRGGAGNEQFF
cdr3_nt: TGTGCCACCAGCAGGGGAGGTGCTGGGAATGAGCAGTTCTTC